This entry lists 3 T cell receptor beta chains sequenced from one sample in a study of blood T cells in healthy people across ages. It was with a sample-barcoded 5' primer and a J-beta primer mix that a second PCR of roughly 6 to 11 cycles was run. TCRdb processed the 5' RACE reads anew with MiXCR; each CDR3 protein has one entry. Among about 1,500,000 distinct CDR3 sequences listed, roughly 27% were seen once. Sequencing input: blood. The origin of the receptors is a woman aged 30 to 39 in good health.

This clonotype was picked up many times. The rearrangement links TRBV5-1 to TRBJ2-7; 9 nucleotides match TRBD1. This CDR3 contains 15 residues. With 3 bases clipped from V and 4 bases from J, the junction kept 8 bases outside the gene matches. CDR1 SGHRS and CDR2 YFSETQ come from the germline V gene. The CDR3 coding sequence is TGCGCCAGCAGCTCACCGGGACAGGGTATATACGAGCAGTACTTC. It codes for CASSSPGQGIYEQYF.

Here the CDR3 reads CASNRQINNQPQHF. CDR3 coding DNA: TGTGCCAGCAACCGGCAGATCAACAATCAGCCCCAGCATTTT. The chain couples TRBV2 to TRBJ1-5; D ambiguous. The CDR3 covers 14 residues. V lost 7 bases, J lost 3 bases, and 13 bases lay in between. The germline V gene encodes CDR1 SNHLY and CDR2 FYNNEI.

Only a few counts were recorded for this clonotype. The chain uses TRBV9 and TRBJ2-1, with 11 positions matching TRBD2. The CDR3 has 15 residues. Trimming cost V 5 bases and J 5 bases; bases outside gene matches: 6. Germline lookup yields CDR1 SGDLS and CDR2 YYNGEE. The CDR3 region has the DNA TGTGCCAGCAGGCAACCGGGACTAGCGGACAATGAGCAGTTCTTC. Protein: CASRQPGLADNEQFF.